These T cell receptor beta chains were read from a single sample in a study of control samples from healthy donors and cancer patients. Assay: immunoSEQ multiplex PCR; the TCRdb copy retains only in-frame clones and omits some. The sample carries 110,000 to 150,000 clones, approximately 94% recorded once. Specimen: blood. Source of these receptors: a man aged 40-55 years in good health. Each CDR3 is given with its conserved first and last residue. The D gene is left open where the match is weak. Clone size is shown for a subset of rows, as once, few, many or a class of expanded clone.

d_gene | abundance | j_gene | v_gene | CDR3aa | CDR3nt
- | - | TRBJ2-1 | TRBV9 | CASSVGQTGSSYNEQFF | TGTGCCAGCAGCGTTGGTCAGACGGGTAGCTCCTACAATGAGCAGTTCTTC
- | - | TRBJ1-1 | TRBV18 | CASSPNAYEAFF | TGTGCCAGCTCACCAAATGCGTATGAAGCTTTCTTT
TRBD1 | - | TRBJ1-1 | TRBV5-1 | CASSSSGGRGLEAFF | TGCGCCAGCAGCTCCTCGGGGGGCAGGGGGCTAGAAGCTTTCTTT
- | - | TRBJ2-5 | TRBV4-1 | CASSPIRTVSYQETQYF | TGCGCCAGCAGCCCGATAAGGACAGTCTCTTACCAAGAGACCCAGTACTTC
- | many | TRBJ1-3 | TRBV4-2 | CASSQEDTGRLSGNTIYF | TGTGCCAGCAGCCAAGAGGATACAGGGCGTCTCTCTGGAAACACCATATATTTT
- | - | TRBJ2-2 | TRBV9 | CASSVGGLGTGELFF | TGTGCCAGCAGCGTAGGTGGGTTGGGCACCGGGGAGCTGTTTTTT
- | - | TRBJ2-1 | TRBV15 | CATSRAPNLIYNEQFF | TGTGCCACCAGCAGAGCTCCGAACCTTATCTACAATGAGCAGTTCTTC
- | - | TRBJ2-1 | TRBV15 | CATSRDSFYEQFF | TGTGCCACCAGCAGAGATTCGTTTTATGAGCAGTTCTTC
- | - | TRBJ2-1 | TRBV9 | CASSVSSSSYNEQFF | TGTGCCAGCAGCGTTTCCAGTAGCTCCTACAATGAGCAGTTCTTC
TRBD1 | - | TRBJ1-4 | TRBV4-3 | CASSQEGRGEKLFF | TGCGCCAGCAGCCAGGAGGGCAGGGGGGAAAAACTGTTTTTT
TRBD1 | - | TRBJ2-5 | TRBV5-6 | CASSLRFAWQGVSPETQYF | TGTGCCAGCAGCTTGCGTTTTGCCTGGCAGGGGGTATCTCCGGAGACCCAGTACTTC
TRBD2 | - | TRBJ2-2 | TRBV27 | CASSSDWASGVNTGELFF | TGTGCCAGCAGTTCGGACTGGGCTAGCGGGGTGAACACCGGGGAGCTGTTTTTT
- | - | TRBJ1-2 | TRBV6-5 | CASSQRTPNNYGYTF | TGTGCCAGCAGTCAACGGACACCTAATAACTATGGCTACACCTTC
TRBD2 | - | TRBJ2-3 | TRBV2 | CASSGTPGLADTDTQYF | TGTGCCAGCAGTGGTACTCCGGGACTAGCGGACACAGATACGCAGTATTTT
TRBD2 | - | TRBJ2-7 | TRBV6-5 | CASKPGLAIDEQYF | TGTGCCAGTAAACCGGGACTAGCTATTGACGAGCAGTACTTC
- | once | TRBJ1-3 | TRBV18 | CASSPKGMSLGSGNTIYF | TGTGCCAGCTCACCAAAAGGGATGAGTTTGGGCTCTGGAAACACCATATATTTT
- | - | TRBJ2-1 | TRBV4-1 | CASSRPLTYNEQFF | TGCGCCAGCAGCCGGCCACTAACCTACAATGAGCAGTTCTTC
- | - | TRBJ1-6 | TRBV19 | CASSALPGSSNSPLHF | TGTGCCAGTAGTGCCTTACCGGGTTCTTCTAATTCACCCCTCCACTTT
- | once | TRBJ1-1 | TRBV10-1 | CASSESGVGEAFF | TGCGCCAGCAGTGAGTCGGGGGTGGGGGAAGCTTTCTTT
- | once | TRBJ2-6 | TRBV5-4 | CASSLPGRTGANVLTF | TGTGCCAGCAGCCTCCCGGGCCGAACTGGGGCCAACGTCCTGACTTTC
- | - | TRBJ2-7 | TRBV27 | CASSLRTDTDEQYF | TGTGCCAGCAGTTTGCGAACCGATACTGACGAGCAGTACTTC
TRBD1 | - | TRBJ1-2 | TRBV5-6 | CASSSGQGESNYGYTF | TGTGCCAGCAGCTCTGGACAGGGGGAAAGTAACTATGGCTACACCTTC
- | - | TRBJ1-4 | TRBV4-1 | CASSHESATNEKLFF | TGCGCCAGCAGCCACGAGAGCGCAACTAATGAAAAACTGTTTTTT
- | - | TRBJ1-3 | TRBV6-1 | CASSEGLSGNTIYF | TGTGCCAGCAGTGAGGGGTTATCTGGAAACACCATATATTTT
- | once | TRBJ2-5 | TRBV18 | CASSPGGRQETQYF | TGTGCCAGCTCACCTGGAGGTCGACAAGAGACCCAGTACTTC
- | once | TRBJ2-5 | TRBV5-1 | CASSLEWEETQYF | TGCGCCAGCAGCTTGGAATGGGAAGAGACCCAGTACTTC
- | - | TRBJ1-5 | TRBV7-9 | CASSGGGSNQPQHF | TGTGCCAGCAGCGGTGGGGGTAGCAATCAGCCCCAGCATTTT
- | - | TRBJ1-2 | TRBV9 | CASSVGGLNYGYTF | TGTGCCAGCAGCGTAGGAGGGCTTAACTATGGCTACACCTTC
TRBD1 | once | TRBJ1-1 | TRBV5-5 | CASSRTGPSEAFF | TGTGCCAGCAGCCGGACAGGCCCCTCTGAAGCTTTCTTT
- | - | TRBJ1-6 | TRBV28 | CASSGVGYNSPLHF | TGTGCCAGCAGTGGGGTGGGGTATAATTCACCCCTCCACTTT
- | - | TRBJ2-3 | TRBV7-6 | CASSLDAKEYLSSTDTQYF | TGTGCCAGCAGCTTAGACGCCAAGGAGTACTTATCTAGCACAGATACGCAGTATTTT
- | - | TRBJ1-1 | TRBV9 | CASRTVIAEAFF | TGTGCCAGCAGGACAGTTATCGCTGAAGCTTTCTTT
- | - | TRBJ2-1 | TRBV28 | CASSLSPLEQFF | TGTGCCAGCAGTTTATCCCCATTAGAGCAGTTCTTC
TRBD1 | - | TRBJ1-3 | TRBV9 | CASSPWDRAYNTIYF | TGTGCCAGCAGCCCATGGGACAGGGCCTACAACACCATATATTTT
TRBD2 | - | TRBJ2-2 | TRBV6-5 | CASSRDGLAPGELFF | TGTGCCAGCAGCCGAGATGGACTAGCCCCCGGGGAGCTGTTTTTT
- | - | TRBJ1-2 | TRBV6-2/TRBV6-3 | CASSYPYGYGYTF | TGTGCCAGCAGTTACCCCTACGGATATGGCTACACCTTC
- | - | TRBJ2-5 | TRBV5-1 | CASSPARYEETQYF | TGCGCCAGCAGTCCCGCCAGGTATGAAGAGACCCAGTACTTC
- | many | TRBJ2-7 | TRBV7-2 | CASSLVPVEQYF | TGTGCCAGCAGCTTAGTTCCAGTCGAGCAGTACTTC
TRBD1 | - | TRBJ1-2 | TRBV4-1 | CASSPIRQGLGYTF | TGCGCCAGCAGCCCCATACGACAGGGTTTGGGCTACACCTTC
- | - | TRBJ2-5 | TRBV27 | CASSPSGTQETQYF | TGTGCCAGCAGTCCCAGCGGTACCCAAGAGACCCAGTACTTC
- | - | TRBJ1-3 | TRBV19 | CASSPPGSGNTIYF | TGTGCCAGTAGTCCCCCCGGATCTGGAAACACCATATATTTT
TRBD1 | once | TRBJ1-1 | TRBV6-1 | CASSELGGQGGTEAFF | TGTGCCAGCAGTGAGTTAGGGGGACAGGGGGGCACTGAAGCTTTCTTT
- | - | TRBJ1-2 | TRBV6-5 | CASSYTHQSGYTF | TGTGCCAGCAGTTACACCCACCAGAGTGGCTACACCTTC
TRBD1 | - | TRBJ1-3 | TRBV4-1 | CASSPGTGGNTIYF | TGCGCCAGCAGCCCCGGGACAGGGGGAAACACCATATATTTT
TRBD1 | - | TRBJ2-1 | TRBV13 | CASSTTGFGTGGDEQFF | TGTGCCAGCAGCACCACTGGATTTGGGACAGGGGGCGATGAGCAGTTCTTC
- | once | TRBJ1-2 | TRBV5-1 | CASSPRTSGGYTF | TGCGCCAGCAGCCCTAGGACCTCCGGCGGCTACACCTTC
- | few | TRBJ1-6 | TRBV7-9 | CASTPPGQINSPLHF | TGTGCCAGCACCCCCCCCGGACAGATAAATTCACCCCTCCACTTT
TRBD1 | - | TRBJ2-7 | TRBV10-2 | CASSEGDRVVSYEQYF | TGCGCCAGCAGTGAGGGGGACAGGGTCGTATCCTACGAGCAGTACTTC
- | - | TRBJ2-3 | TRBV5-1 | CASSLAKNRVPGTDTQYF | TGCGCCAGCAGCTTGGCTAAGAACAGGGTCCCTGGCACAGATACGCAGTATTTT
- | - | TRBJ1-5 | TRBV19 | CASSISGVSSGNQPQHF | TGTGCCAGTAGTATATCGGGGGTCTCCTCGGGGAATCAGCCCCAGCATTTT